This T cell receptor beta chain is drawn from a study of cytomegalovirus exposure and HLA in healthy donors (dated by TCRdb to about 2017). Concerning the study at large: An earlier analysis of 587 of the donors reported roughly 300 Gb of sequence data and 90 million to 120 million unique TCR beta sequences obtained from about 179 million T cells. An early release covering roughly 580 HLA-typed donors comprised about 320 gigabases of sequencing data and 65 million to 100 million unique TCR sequences. Among the roughly 380 genotyped donors, approximately 81% belonged to the genetic ancestry cluster associated with self-reported Caucasian donors. The study aimed to test whether cataloging public T cell receptors could reveal signatures of past pathogen exposure. The study used immunosequencing to profile the T cell repertoires of approximately 640 subjects and linked those repertoires to cytomegalovirus serostatus. In addition to the first cohort of approximately 670 subjects, a separate validation cohort of around 110 different subjects was used. To predict cytomegalovirus infection status, the study combined high-throughput TCR immunosequencing, statistical association of individual TCRs with disease status, and machine learning. A later analysis re-examined previously published TCR beta repertoires from just over 650 donors and added high-resolution HLA genotyping to investigate patterns of TCR occurrence. The later analysis used no new phenotypic data to find candidate immune exposures, relying instead on TCR beta sequences and their occurrence across donors. An earlier analysis of nearly 600 of the donors applied high-throughput TCR beta sequencing to assess whether each TCR beta V gene segment acted as functional or pseudogenic. Donor age, sex, ethnicity and CMV serostatus were compiled alongside the repertoire data. A later genetic analysis used genome-wide SNP genotypes for about 65% of the roughly 670 donors, treating that subset as a discovery cohort. All discovery cohort repertoires had been generated on a single sequencing platform. Both class I and class II loci were covered by HLA typing, at four-digit resolution. Typing coverage differed by locus: A, B, C, DRB1 and DQB1 were typed in roughly 629-630 donors, DQA1 in 500 to 550, DPA1 in approximately 600, and DPB1 in roughly 450. Because of strong linkage in the cohort, roughly five DR-DQ haplotypes were treated as single units for association and clustering. On average, 235,054 unique TCR beta nucleotide sequences were sequenced per donor among about 400 genotyped donors of the cohort, with roughly 18% of those sequences being non-productive. What the study reported, not specific to this receptor: Some IMGT-functional V segments, including TRBV6-2 and TRBV6-3, could not be distinguished by the 87-base-pair reads and were therefore excluded. Presence/absence analyses assumed roughly uniform sequencing depth across donors, an assumption that may not hold. While some public TCRs were present in many individuals, most TCR sequences turned up only very rarely across donors. The authors suggested that the approach could potentially be generalized to other disease states and immunological phenotypes. Because counts were too low, about 18 rarely observed V segments, including chromosome 9 orphons, were excluded from the earlier analysis of under 650 of the donors. Correlated functional status among segregating V segments might be attributable to linkage disequilibrium, but an unknown experimental factor could not be ruled out. In an earlier analysis of approximately 600 of the donors, most TCR beta V segments were observed in productive rearrangements about 87% or about 30% of the time, broadly matching IMGT annotations. The classifier was reported to diagnose cytomegalovirus status with high specificity and sensitivity in both the original cohort and the validation cohort. The study listed 164 TCR beta chains as associated with cytomegalovirus. A further reported finding was that TCR beta sequences accurately predicted the HLA-A and HLA-B alleles for most subjects in the first cohort. A later analysis found that TCR association rates varied across HLA loci, with DRB1 alleles showing the most associated TCRs and HLA-C alleles the fewest. In a later analysis, about 17,000 TCR beta sequences were associated with specific HLA alleles at a false discovery rate of 0.05. In vitro tests confirmed that a few of the cytomegalovirus-associated TCR beta chains recognize cytomegalovirus antigens. The only immune exposure information available for the cohort was CMV serostatus. In a later genetic analysis, a missense DCLRE1C variant was associated with V-gene and J-gene trimming of TCR beta chains, and the association was replicated in an independent cohort. Compared with equally common non-associated chains, HLA-associated TCR beta chains in a later analysis were more clonally expanded and had lower generation probabilities. Because HLA typing was missing for some donors at each locus, association tests included only the typed subset. Most CMV-associated TCR beta chains appeared to be HLA-restricted in a later analysis, and the HLA associations seemed to be driven largely by CMV exposure. The cohort was sequenced for TCR beta chains only, and without alpha or paired-chain data the features that could be detected were limited. According to a later genetic analysis, donors in an Asian-associated ancestry cluster had fewer N-insertions in productive TCRs than the approximately 670-donor mean. Strong co-occurrence of HLA alleles, especially DR and DQ, made assigning TCR associations to individual alleles difficult. A cluster of highly shared sequence variants was judged likely to represent a technical artifact of the sequencing pipeline. A later analysis reported that several top co-occurrence clusters appeared linked to parvovirus B19, influenza, CMV and Epstein-Barr virus.

Library preparation employed the immunoSEQ multiplex PCR assay. A mixture of 60 forward primers for TCR Vbeta segments and 13 reverse primers for TCR Jbeta segments was used in the multiplex PCR. The CDR3 region of rearranged TCR beta genes was amplified from genomic DNA by a multiplex PCR assay. The amplified TCR beta libraries were sequenced on the Illumina HiSeq System as 87-base-pair reads. On the study's bioinformatics: A later analysis tallied 75 million to 95 million unique TCR beta chains across the approximately 670 repertoires, and some 12 million of those chains were shared by two or more donors. A nearest-neighbor algorithm error-corrected the raw reads and collapsed the reads into unique sequences, merging closely related sequences to remove PCR and sequencing errors. To assign V, D and J gene segments, CDR3 sequences were aligned to IMGT reference sequences. For a sequence to be retained, a match of at least six nucleotides to both a V gene segment and a J gene segment was required. Rearrangements were classified as productive when the CDR3 lacked stop codons and remained in frame with V and J, and all other rearrangements were classified as non-productive. CDR3 was defined according to IMGT convention as the region running from the second conserved V-encoded cysteine to the conserved J-encoded phenylalanine. The earlier analysis of approximately 500 of the donors excluded sequences that lacked an unambiguous match to a single V gene segment. An earlier analysis of several hundred of the donors called V segments functional above 56.7% productive rearrangements and segregating when the between-donor standard deviation exceeded 5%. A statistical classification framework was built to diagnose cytomegalovirus status from the catalog of TCR beta chain sequences. In a later analysis, V and J genes were assigned by comparing TCR nucleotide sequences against IMGT/GENE-DB human TR gene sequences. In a later analysis, CDR3 sequences and most-parsimonious VDJ recombination scenarios were assigned using the TCRdist pipeline. A later analysis defined each TCR beta chain by its CDR3 amino acid sequence plus V-gene family, and excluded reads lacking a unique V-gene family. A later analysis removed roughly 590 highly shared, low-generation-probability nucleotide sequences to deal with suspected cross-contamination and a sequencing artifact. A later analysis calculated a clonal expansion index for each public chain from normalized within-repertoire ranks of inferred template counts. In a later analysis, generation probabilities were computed using a VDJ recombination model fitted to out-of-frame rearrangements, and the results were checked against IGoR. In a later analysis, hypergeometric tests were used to score TCR-TCR, TCR-HLA and TCR-CMV co-occurrence, with a repertoire-size bias correction applied to TCR pairs. False discovery rates were estimated in a later analysis by permuting HLA or CMV assignments 20 times. In a later analysis, co-occurring TCRs were grouped with DBSCAN, and TCRdist sequence similarity was added when clustering was performed within HLA-allele-positive subsets. For co-occurrence clustering, repertoires with fewer than 30,000 or more than 120,000 public chains were excluded, along with roughly five repertoires with anomalous nucleotide sharing. TCRdb holds this immuneACCESS table with in-frame rearrangements only. Some clones are missing; in checked studies, unresolved V genes explain under half, and the rest has no known cause. V, J and clone size are those of that table, while D and trimming were read from the DNA. For this sample there are 90,000 to 120,000 clones; roughly 82% appear just once. The ten largest account for 4.2% of the sample.

V trim: 4 bases; J trim: 1 base; unmatched bases: 2. CDR1 is given as SNHLY and CDR2 as FYNNEI, both from the germline V gene. Spanning cysteine to phenylalanine, the CDR3 consists of 14 amino acids. Of all the DNA, just the CDR3 is kept, 42 bases in frame from base 1. A note on this clone: There is no known antigen for this receptor. Nothing much larger sits one base from this clone, and base qualities are not available.

The cohort was made up of approximately 670 healthy bone marrow donors. At the time of sampling, all cohort members were nominally healthy, though unrecorded immune exposures were likely present. The donor tested CMV seronegative, placing the donor among the 350 or so seronegative members of the cohort. A peripheral blood sample was collected from each donor, and TCR beta sequencing was performed on peripheral blood mononuclear cells. Genomic DNA was extracted from the blood cell samples with the Qiagen DNeasy Blood Extraction Kit. Sequenced: PBMCs. The receptor chain draws on TRBV2 and TRBJ2-5; a stretch of 8 junction bases matches TRBD2. This clonotype was obtained from a male donor in good health and CMV-seronegative. In nucleotide form, the sequence is TGTGCCAGCAGTGTAAGCGGGAGCCAAGAGACCCAGTACTTC. Its coded protein is CASSVSGSQETQYF. Beyond the CDR3, the reference TRBV2 and TRBJ2-5 genes provide the residues; the full variable domain reads: EPEVTQTPSHQVTQMGQEVILRCVPISNHLYFYWYRQILGQKVEFLVSFYNNEISEKSEIFDDQFSVERPDGSNFTLKIRSTKLEDSAMYFCASSVSGSQETQYFGPGTRLLVL.